This is a list of T cell receptor beta chains from one sample in a study of blood T cell repertoires in COVID-19. Profiled with immunoSEQ multiplex PCR; TCRdb holds only in-frame clones, not every one. The sample consists of about 61,000 clones, about 77% of them appearing once. The specimen was peripheral blood. The receptors here all came from a man older than 75 with active or convalescent COVID-19. The CDR3 runs from the conserved cysteine through the conserved F or W. D genes are given only for firm matches. Some rows mark clone size as missing; the rest say once, few, many or name a class of expanded clone.

d_call	v_call	clone_size	j_call	cdr3_nt	cdr3_aa
.	TRBV28	.	TRBJ2-2	TGTGCCAGCAGTCCCTCAGAGAACACCGGGGAGCTGTTTTTT	CASSPSENTGELFF
.	TRBV18	.	TRBJ2-7	TGTGCCAGCTCACCACCGGGGGGGCTCCACGAGCAGTACTTC	CASSPPGGLHEQYF
.	TRBV7-9	once	TRBJ2-3	TGTGCCAGCAGCCCCACTACAGATACGCAGTATTTT	CASSPTTDTQYF
.	TRBV10-1	.	TRBJ2-5	TGCGCCAGCTCGATCACACTAGGGGAGACCCAGTACTTC	CASSITLGETQYF
.	TRBV27	.	TRBJ1-6	TGTGCCAGCAGTCAGGGACTATATTCACCCCTCCACTTT	CASSQGLYSPLHF
.	TRBV7-9	.	TRBJ1-2	TGTGCCAGCAGCTTAGCGACAGAGTATGGCTACACCTTC	CASSLATEYGYTF
.	TRBV5-1	.	TRBJ2-3	TGCGCCAGCAGCTTGGCTAGCGCGGCAGATACGCAGTATTTT	CASSLASAADTQYF
.	TRBV2	.	TRBJ1-3	TGTGCCAGCCAGAAGACAGCCTCTGGAAACACCATATATTTT	CASQKTASGNTIYF
.	TRBV15	.	TRBJ2-2	TGTGCCACCAGCACGACCCGGACAGTTACCGGGGAGCTGTTTTTT	CATSTTRTVTGELFF
TRBD1	TRBV3-1/TRBV3-2	.	TRBJ2-7	TGTGCCAGCAGCCAAGTGTTGGGACAGCCCTACGAGCAGTACTTC	CASSQVLGQPYEQYF
TRBD1	TRBV3-1/TRBV3-2	.	TRBJ1-2	TGTGTCAGCAGCCTTAAGACAGGGTTGAGTGGCTACACCTTC	CVSSLKTGLSGYTF
TRBD2	TRBV27	.	TRBJ2-1	TGTGCCAGCAGTGCCCTTCGAGCGGGGTCTAGGGATGAGCAGTTCTTC	CASSALRAGSRDEQFF
TRBD1	TRBV5-1	.	TRBJ1-2	TGCGCCAGCAGCTCCCGGACAGGGAACTATGGCTACACCTTC	CASSSRTGNYGYTF
TRBD1	TRBV7-2	.	TRBJ2-3	TGTGCCAGCAGAAGAAGGGGACAGGGCCACTTCCGAGCAGATACGCAGTATTTT	CASRRRGQGHFRADTQYF
.	TRBV27	.	TRBJ1-2	TGTGCCAGCAGCAAGGAGGGGAGGGTTGGCTACACCTTC	CASSKEGRVGYTF
TRBD1	TRBV6-5	.	TRBJ2-2	TGTGCCAGCAGTTACAGAAGGGGGCGAACCGGGGAGCTGTTTTTT	CASSYRRGRTGELFF
TRBD2	TRBV7-2	few	TRBJ2-7	TGTGCCAGCAGTCCCACCTCTGGCGGGAGACTAGGCGAGCAGTACTTC	CASSPTSGGRLGEQYF
TRBD1	TRBV6-5	.	TRBJ1-1	TGTGCCAGCAGCAACAGGGGGCGGAACACTGAAGCTTTCTTT	CASSNRGRNTEAFF
.	TRBV6-5	.	TRBJ1-6	TGTGCCAGCAGTTACACTAACAGGGCCCTCCACTTT	CASSYTNRALHF
TRBD2	TRBV6-2/TRBV6-3	.	TRBJ2-3	TGTGCCAGCAGTTCCCTAGCGGGAGGTGGGGATACGCAGTATTTT	CASSSLAGGGDTQYF
.	TRBV12-2	.	TRBJ1-1	TGTGCAAGTCGCCCCCCAGGTATTAACACTGAAGCTTTCTTT	CASRPPGINTEAFF
TRBD1	TRBV4-1	.	TRBJ1-5	TGCGCCAGCAGCCAAGCCTCAGGGGGGTCGCCCCAGCATTTT	CASSQASGGSPQHF
.	TRBV6-5	.	TRBJ1-5	TGTGCCAGCAGTTTACGCCGGGACAACAGCAATCAGCCCCAGCATTTT	CASSLRRDNSNQPQHF
TRBD2	TRBV9	few	TRBJ2-1	TGTGCCAGCAGCGTAGAGCGGGGGGGCCCCGATGAGCAGTTCTTC	CASSVERGGPDEQFF
TRBD2	TRBV5-1	.	TRBJ2-3	TGCGCCAGCAGCTTGGCGCTAGCGGGGACCACAGATACGCAGTATTTT	CASSLALAGTTDTQYF
.	TRBV2	.	TRBJ1-5	TGTGCCAGCAGTGCGTCGGCGGGACGATTTAGCAATCAGCCCCAGCATTTT	CASSASAGRFSNQPQHF
TRBD1	TRBV5-1	.	TRBJ1-2	TGCGCCAGCACCCGACAGGGCTCGAACTATGGCTACACCTTC	CASTRQGSNYGYTF
TRBD1	TRBV18	.	TRBJ2-7	TGTGCCAGCTCACCACCCCCCGGGACAGGAGGCGAGCAGTACTTC	CASSPPPGTGGEQYF
.	TRBV5-1	.	TRBJ1-2	TGCGCCAGCAGCTTGCGAGATCTCGGGGGCTACACCTTC	CASSLRDLGGYTF
.	TRBV5-1	.	TRBJ1-6	TGCGCCAGCAGCTTGGTGGGCAGGGCGTATTCACCCCTCCACTTT	CASSLVGRAYSPLHF
TRBD2	TRBV14	.	TRBJ2-1	TGTGCCAGCAGCCAAGTACTAGCGGGAGATGAGCAGTTCTTC	CASSQVLAGDEQFF
.	TRBV5-1	.	TRBJ2-3	TGCGCCTCTCGGCGGCGGCCCTCAACAGATACGCAGTATTTT	CASRRRPSTDTQYF
.	TRBV2	many	TRBJ1-5	TGTGCCAGCTACGGTACGCCACAGGGCCTATATAGCAATCAGCCCCAGCATTTT	CASYGTPQGLYSNQPQHF
.	TRBV29-1	many	TRBJ1-5	TGCAGCGTACAGGGAACAGATCAGCCCCAGCATTTT	CSVQGTDQPQHF
.	TRBV6-5	.	TRBJ2-7	TGTGCCAGCAGTTACTTAGTCCACGAGCAGTACTTC	CASSYLVHEQYF
TRBD1	TRBV28	.	TRBJ2-7	TGTGCCAGCAGTTCCCCCGGGACAGGGGAAGGGTACGAGCAGTACTTC	CASSSPGTGEGYEQYF
.	TRBV5-4	once	TRBJ2-6	TGTGCCAGCAGCAGGGGGGGTGAATCTGGGGCCAACGTCCTGACTTTC	CASSRGGESGANVLTF